A selection of T cell receptor beta chains follows, all from one sample in a study of sequential checkpoint blockade in melanoma. TCRdb's copy holds only in-frame clones and misses some; the assay was immunoSEQ multiplex PCR. The sample yields 9,500 to 15,000 clones, about 79% seen once. The starting material was CD8+ T cells sorted from blood (inferred from file names), obtained from a patient given nivolumab and ipilimumab in sequence. The receptors were sampled from a human donor with melanoma. Both conserved end residues are part of each CDR3. The order of the fields is V gene, CDR3 length, clone size, J gene, D gene, CDR3 DNA, CDR3 protein. D genes are given only for firm matches. Some rows mark clone size as missing; the rest say once, few, many or name a class of expanded clone.

V gene: TRBV9
CDR3 length: 17
clone size: -
J gene: TRBJ1-1
D gene: -
CDR3 DNA: TGTGCCAGCAGCGCCACAGCAGGGAGGGCCTTGAACACTGAAGCTTTCTTT
CDR3 protein: CASSATAGRALNTEAFF

V gene: TRBV6-4
CDR3 length: 15
clone size: few
J gene: TRBJ2-3
D gene: -
CDR3 DNA: TGTGCCAGCAGTGACTCGGGGCAGGGGACCGATACGCAGTATTTT
CDR3 protein: CASSDSGQGTDTQYF

V gene: TRBV6-4
CDR3 length: 16
clone size: -
J gene: TRBJ2-6
D gene: -
CDR3 DNA: TGTGCCAGCAGTGATAAAGACAACTCTGGGGCCAACGTCCTGACTTTC
CDR3 protein: CASSDKDNSGANVLTF

V gene: TRBV28
CDR3 length: 13
clone size: -
J gene: TRBJ2-7
D gene: TRBD1
CDR3 DNA: TGTGCCTCTAAAGGGGGCAGCTTCTACGAGCAGTACTTC
CDR3 protein: CASKGGSFYEQYF

V gene: TRBV29-1
CDR3 length: 13
clone size: once
J gene: TRBJ1-2
D gene: -
CDR3 DNA: TGCAGCGTTGAAGGGAGCGATGATCCTGGCTACACCTTC
CDR3 protein: CSVEGSDDPGYTF

V gene: TRBV7-2
CDR3 length: 15
clone size: -
J gene: TRBJ2-7
D gene: -
CDR3 DNA: TGTGCCAGCAGCTTAGCTATGGGGCAGGCCTACGAGCAGTACTTC
CDR3 protein: CASSLAMGQAYEQYF

V gene: TRBV28
CDR3 length: 18
clone size: -
J gene: TRBJ2-7
D gene: TRBD2
CDR3 DNA: TGTGCCAGCAGTTTTACCGGGACTAGCGGGGGAATTGACTACGAGCAGTACTTC
CDR3 protein: CASSFTGTSGGIDYEQYF

V gene: TRBV6-1
CDR3 length: 14
clone size: -
J gene: TRBJ2-7
D gene: -
CDR3 DNA: TGTGCCAGCAGGGATACAGGGTACTCCTACGAGCAGTACTTC
CDR3 protein: CASRDTGYSYEQYF

V gene: TRBV10-3
CDR3 length: 15
clone size: -
J gene: TRBJ2-5
D gene: -
CDR3 DNA: TGTGCCATCAGACAGACAGGAACTTCCCAAGAGACCCAGTACTTC
CDR3 protein: CAIRQTGTSQETQYF

V gene: TRBV7-8
CDR3 length: 16
clone size: -
J gene: TRBJ2-7
D gene: -
CDR3 DNA: TGTGCCAGCAGCTTAGCGGAGATAGCGGTATCCTACGAGCAGTACTTC
CDR3 protein: CASSLAEIAVSYEQYF

V gene: TRBV2
CDR3 length: 15
clone size: once
J gene: TRBJ1-1
D gene: -
CDR3 DNA: TGTGCCAGCAGTGAAGCTAAACAGCCGAACACTGAAGCTTTCTTT
CDR3 protein: CASSEAKQPNTEAFF

V gene: TRBV2
CDR3 length: 14
clone size: -
J gene: TRBJ1-1
D gene: TRBD1
CDR3 DNA: TGTGCCAGCAGTGGACGGACAGGGTTTGCCCCAGCTTTCTTT
CDR3 protein: CASSGRTGFAPAFF

V gene: TRBV27
CDR3 length: 14
clone size: -
J gene: TRBJ2-7
D gene: TRBD1
CDR3 DNA: TGTGCCAGCAGCTATTACAGGGGGGCCTACGAGCAGTACTTC
CDR3 protein: CASSYYRGAYEQYF

V gene: TRBV29-1
CDR3 length: 14
clone size: -
J gene: TRBJ2-2
D gene: -
CDR3 DNA: TGCAGCGTTGCCGATCGGGAGAGCACCGGGGAGCTGTTTTTT
CDR3 protein: CSVADRESTGELFF

V gene: TRBV30
CDR3 length: 16
clone size: -
J gene: TRBJ2-7
D gene: TRBD2
CDR3 DNA: TGTGCCTGGAGTGTCCCGACTAGCGGGGTTACCTACGAGCAGTACTTC
CDR3 protein: CAWSVPTSGVTYEQYF

V gene: TRBV9
CDR3 length: 13
clone size: -
J gene: TRBJ2-7
D gene: -
CDR3 DNA: TGTGCCAGCAGCGTAGTCGGGGGTTACGAGCAGTACTTC
CDR3 protein: CASSVVGGYEQYF

V gene: TRBV5-1
CDR3 length: 17
clone size: -
J gene: TRBJ2-7
D gene: TRBD2
CDR3 DNA: TGCGCCAGCAACGGAGGACTAGCGGGGGCGAGCTCCTACGAGCAGTACTTC
CDR3 protein: CASNGGLAGASSYEQYF

V gene: TRBV5-1
CDR3 length: 13
clone size: -
J gene: TRBJ2-7
D gene: TRBD1
CDR3 DNA: TGCGCCAGCGGGGACAGACAAAGCTACGAGCAGTACTTC
CDR3 protein: CASGDRQSYEQYF

V gene: TRBV6-5
CDR3 length: 15
clone size: few
J gene: TRBJ1-2
D gene: TRBD1
CDR3 DNA: TGTGCCAGCAGTCATTCCATCGGGACAGCATATGGCTACACCTTC
CDR3 protein: CASSHSIGTAYGYTF

V gene: TRBV5-1
CDR3 length: 15
clone size: few
J gene: TRBJ2-3
D gene: TRBD1
CDR3 DNA: TGCGCCAGCAGCGGGCGGACAGGAAGCACAGATACGCAGTATTTT
CDR3 protein: CASSGRTGSTDTQYF

V gene: TRBV10-3
CDR3 length: 17
clone size: once
J gene: TRBJ1-1
D gene: -
CDR3 DNA: TGTGCCATCAGTGAGTCGGGCTGGGGGCACTTAGGCACTGAAGCTTTCTTT
CDR3 protein: CAISESGWGHLGTEAFF

V gene: TRBV27
CDR3 length: 13
clone size: -
J gene: TRBJ1-2
D gene: TRBD1
CDR3 DNA: TGTGCCAGCAGTTTAACAGGGGGTTCTGGCTACACCTTC
CDR3 protein: CASSLTGGSGYTF

V gene: TRBV27
CDR3 length: 14
clone size: -
J gene: TRBJ1-2
D gene: -
CDR3 DNA: TGTGCCAGCAAAGACAGGAACATGAACTATGGCTACACCTTC
CDR3 protein: CASKDRNMNYGYTF

V gene: TRBV27
CDR3 length: 14
clone size: few
J gene: TRBJ2-7
D gene: TRBD1
CDR3 DNA: TGTGCCAGCAGTTTATATGGGACAGGGAACGAGCAGTACTTC
CDR3 protein: CASSLYGTGNEQYF

V gene: TRBV5-5
CDR3 length: 15
clone size: -
J gene: TRBJ1-1
D gene: -
CDR3 DNA: TGTGCCAGCACCCCCTACGGGGAGTTGAACACTGAAGCTTTCTTT
CDR3 protein: CASTPYGELNTEAFF

V gene: TRBV9
CDR3 length: 15
clone size: -
J gene: TRBJ1-1
D gene: TRBD1
CDR3 DNA: TGTGCCAGCAGCGGGAAACAGGGGGTGAACACTGAAGCTTTCTTT
CDR3 protein: CASSGKQGVNTEAFF

V gene: TRBV10-3
CDR3 length: 11
clone size: -
J gene: TRBJ2-7
D gene: -
CDR3 DNA: TGTGCCACGCTAGACGCCTACGAGCAGTACTTC
CDR3 protein: CATLDAYEQYF

V gene: TRBV4-2
CDR3 length: 14
clone size: -
J gene: TRBJ2-7
D gene: -
CDR3 DNA: TGTGCCAGCAGCCAAGATGGGCAGAACTACGAGCAGTACTTC
CDR3 protein: CASSQDGQNYEQYF

V gene: TRBV28
CDR3 length: 19
clone size: -
J gene: TRBJ2-2
D gene: TRBD2
CDR3 DNA: TGTGCCAGCAGTCCGATGACTAGCGGGGGTCCCGTGATCACCGGGGAGCTGTTTTTT
CDR3 protein: CASSPMTSGGPVITGELFF

V gene: TRBV6-1
CDR3 length: 12
clone size: -
J gene: TRBJ2-2
D gene: -
CDR3 DNA: TGTGCCAGCACCACATACACCGGGGAGCTGTTTTTT
CDR3 protein: CASTTYTGELFF

V gene: TRBV6-1
CDR3 length: 15
clone size: -
J gene: TRBJ1-5
D gene: -
CDR3 DNA: TGTGCCAGCAGTGAAGTTGGAGAGGGAGGCCAGCCCCAGCATTTT
CDR3 protein: CASSEVGEGGQPQHF

V gene: TRBV6-1
CDR3 length: 17
clone size: -
J gene: TRBJ1-5
D gene: TRBD1
CDR3 DNA: TGTGCCAGCAGTGATGGGACAGGGAGGGTTTACAATCAGCCCCAGCATTTT
CDR3 protein: CASSDGTGRVYNQPQHF

V gene: TRBV5-1
CDR3 length: 14
clone size: few
J gene: TRBJ2-7
D gene: -
CDR3 DNA: TGCGCCAGCAGCTTGGCCAGGGGAAGCTACGAGCAGTACTTC
CDR3 protein: CASSLARGSYEQYF

V gene: TRBV18
CDR3 length: 16
clone size: -
J gene: TRBJ2-5
D gene: TRBD2
CDR3 DNA: TGTGCCAGCTCACCACTCCGTCTAGCGGGAGATGAGACCCAGTACTTC
CDR3 protein: CASSPLRLAGDETQYF

V gene: TRBV12-2
CDR3 length: 17
clone size: -
J gene: TRBJ1-1
D gene: -
CDR3 DNA: TGTGCAGGCGTCCCTGGCAGGGGGCTTAGGGTGAACACTGAAGCTTTCTTT
CDR3 protein: CAGVPGRGLRVNTEAFF

V gene: TRBV30
CDR3 length: 13
clone size: -
J gene: TRBJ1-5
D gene: -
CDR3 DNA: TGTGCCTGGAGTGTCAATAGCAATCAGCCCCAGCATTTT
CDR3 protein: CAWSVNSNQPQHF

V gene: TRBV5-1
CDR3 length: 13
clone size: -
J gene: TRBJ2-1
D gene: -
CDR3 DNA: TGCGCCAGCAGCGGAGGACAGAACAATGAGCAGTTCTTC
CDR3 protein: CASSGGQNNEQFF

V gene: TRBV27
CDR3 length: 16
clone size: once
J gene: TRBJ1-1
D gene: TRBD1
CDR3 DNA: TGTGCCAGCAGCGCCTCTGGGACAGGTTTAAACACTGAAGCTTTCTTT
CDR3 protein: CASSASGTGLNTEAFF

V gene: TRBV18
CDR3 length: 17
clone size: few
J gene: TRBJ2-5
D gene: TRBD1
CDR3 DNA: TGTGCCAGCTCAAAGACCGGGGTCGGGACAGTTGAGGAGACCCAGTACTTC
CDR3 protein: CASSKTGVGTVEETQYF

V gene: TRBV11-2
CDR3 length: 14
clone size: -
J gene: TRBJ2-2
D gene: -
CDR3 DNA: TGTGCCAGCAGCTTAGCTATGAACACCGGGGAGCTGTTTTTT
CDR3 protein: CASSLAMNTGELFF

V gene: TRBV27
CDR3 length: 11
clone size: -
J gene: TRBJ2-7
D gene: -
CDR3 DNA: TGTGCCAGCAGGGGGCCTTTCGAGCAGTACTTC
CDR3 protein: CASRGPFEQYF

V gene: TRBV19
CDR3 length: 16
clone size: -
J gene: TRBJ1-4
D gene: -
CDR3 DNA: TGTGCCAGTAGTATGGTGCAGGCTTCTCCAACCGAAAAACTGTTTTTT
CDR3 protein: CASSMVQASPTEKLFF

V gene: TRBV9
CDR3 length: 13
clone size: few
J gene: TRBJ2-3
D gene: -
CDR3 DNA: TGTGCCAGCAGTCTTAGCAGCACAGATACGCAGTATTTT
CDR3 protein: CASSLSSTDTQYF

V gene: TRBV9
CDR3 length: 14
clone size: once
J gene: TRBJ2-1
D gene: TRBD2
CDR3 DNA: TGTGCCAGCAAGAGCGGGGGAGGTATGAATGAGCAGTTCTTC
CDR3 protein: CASKSGGGMNEQFF

V gene: TRBV9
CDR3 length: 13
clone size: -
J gene: TRBJ1-1
D gene: -
CDR3 DNA: TGTGCCAGCAGCCCCCGAGGCAGGGAGGTGGCTTTCTTT
CDR3 protein: CASSPRGREVAFF

V gene: TRBV28
CDR3 length: 14
clone size: -
J gene: TRBJ2-7
D gene: -
CDR3 DNA: TGTGCCAGCAGTTTGTTCGGGAGTCCCTACGAGCAGTACTTC
CDR3 protein: CASSLFGSPYEQYF

V gene: TRBV10-3
CDR3 length: 17
clone size: -
J gene: TRBJ2-7
D gene: TRBD1
CDR3 DNA: TGTGCCATCAGTGGCCCGGGACAGGGGGAAAGCTTCTACGAGCAGTACTTC
CDR3 protein: CAISGPGQGESFYEQYF